The 9 T cell receptor beta chains reported below all come from one sample, sequenced in a study of blood T cells in healthy people across ages. A second PCR, run for roughly 7 to 11 cycles, used a sample-barcoded 5' primer plus a J-beta primer mix. MiXCR, applied by TCRdb to the 5' RACE reads, yields one record per CDR3 protein. The data contain roughly 700,000 distinct CDR3 sequences, approximately 30% of them singletons. Sequencing was done on a sample of blood. The receptor source for this set is a woman older than 75 in good health.

This CDR3 is CSAREGARADTQYF. CDR3 in DNA: TGCAGTGCGAGGGAGGGGGCGCGCGCAGATACGCAGTATTTT. The rearrangement links TRBV20-1 to TRBJ2-3; D may match TRBD1 or TRBD2 (7 bases each). CDR1 and CDR2 (germline): DFQATT, SNEGSKA (reference sequence). This CDR3 region has 14 residues. V lost 6 bases and J lost 4, with 17 bases in between.

This clonotype has at least ten counts. V gene TRBV5-1 combines with J gene TRBJ2-4, with D tentatively TRBD2 (7 bases). The CDR3 is 23 residues long. Germline-derived CDR1 and CDR2 are SGHRS and YFSETQ. Trimming took 0 bases from V and 0 from J, leaving 31 bases between them. The CDR3 DNA reads TGCGCCAGCAGCTTGGGGTGGTCGGGGGGCCAGTTATCCCAGATACTAGCCAAAAACATTCAGTACTTC. It is translated as CASSLGWSGGQLSQILAKNIQYF.

This clonotype was counted many times. The rearrangement joins TRBV20-1 to TRBJ2-3; no firm D call. Germline V gene data show CDR1 as DFQATT and CDR2 as SNEGSKA (reference sequence). V lost 5 bases, J lost 4 bases, and 7 bases lay in between. The CDR3 runs 11 residues. CDR3: CSASGPDTQYF. The DNA for the CDR3 is TGCAGTGCTTCCGGGCCAGATACGCAGTATTTT.

This clonotype was recorded a few times. This chain links TRBV4-3 with TRBJ2-1; TRBD2 matches 10 bases. CDR1 and CDR2 (germline): LGHNA, YSLEER. CDR3 length equals 18 residues. Trimming took 1 base from V and 10 from J; bases not matched to a gene: 16. CDR3: CASSQGGVSGGAWGEQFF. CDR3 DNA: TGCGCCAGCAGCCAAGGTGGAGTCAGCGGGGGGGCTTGGGGGGAGCAGTTCTTC.

This clonotype was counted ten times or more. The V call is TRBV4-3, the J call TRBJ2-5; 12 nucleotides agree with TRBD1. The V and J ends lost 0 bases and 7 bases, in that order; junction bases with no gene match: 6. CDR1 LGHNA and CDR2 YSLEER come from the germline V gene. This CDR3 is built from 16 residues. This chain's CDR3 is CASSQDGTGGEGTQYF. In DNA form, the CDR3 reads TGCGCCAGCAGCCAAGACGGGACAGGGGGCGAGGGGACCCAGTACTTC.

In DNA form, the CDR3 reads TGCGCCAGCAGCTTGTCTCAGTTTAACACTGAAGCTTTCTTT. This codes for CASSLSQFNTEAFF. The J gene is TRBJ1-1, the V gene TRBV5-1, with D hard to call. The V end was cut by 1 base, the J end by 2 bases, with 9 bases between. The germline gives CDR1 SGHRS, CDR2 YFSETQ. This CDR3 spans 14 amino acids.

This clonotype was recorded at least ten times. The CDR3: CASSLAVLAGGQTQYF. CDR3 coding DNA: TGCGCCAGCAGCTTGGCGGTACTAGCGGGGGGGCAAACGCAGTATTTT. The rearrangement uses TRBV5-1 and TRBJ2-3; 13 bases align to TRBD2. Trimming cost V 0 bases and J 9 bases; bases outside gene matches: 7. The CDR3 is 16 amino acids. The germline V gene encodes CDR1 SGHRS and CDR2 YFSETQ.

The V and J genes are TRBV6-2 or TRBV6-3 and TRBJ2-6; the D call may be TRBD1 or TRBD2 (6 bases each). Germline-derived CDR1 and CDR2 are MNHEY and SVGEGT. The CDR3 is 17 residues long. Trimming removed 2 bases from V and 2 bases from J, with 13 bases in between. CDR3 bases: TGTGCCAGCAGTTACGGCAGGGGAGGCACTGGGGCCAACGTCCTGACTTTC. Its protein is CASSYGRGGTGANVLTF.

This clonotype has a count of ten or more. The chain employs TRBV14 and TRBJ2-6; the D gene is possibly TRBD2 (7 bases). CDR3 length equals 20 residues. The germline gives CDR1 SGHDN, CDR2 FVKESK. V lost 4 bases and J lost 2, with 24 bases in between. The CDR3 loop reads CASSLRGARGAGAGANVLTF. CDR3 nucleotide sequence: TGTGCCAGCAGCCTTCGAGGGGCTCGGGGGGCAGGTGCTGGGGCCAACGTCCTGACTTTC.